A single TCR beta chain is shown here with its context. Its antigen is unknown. The CDR3 carries no conserved terminal phenylalanine or tryptophan, so it likely arises from a read error. The time point is: sample taken at primary tumor resection. Whole RNA was taken from tumor, nontumor lung or frozen PBMC; it was then sequenced unsorted. The cohort: approximately 74 early-stage, untreated non-small cell lung cancer patients. The length of the CDR3 is 17 residues. Trimming pared 2 bases from V and 0 bases from J, leaving 14 bases between. Germline CDR1 SGHTA, CDR2 FQGNSA. The sample comes from a study of spatial heterogeneity in lung cancer. Study details: Across the raw uncorrected reads, a unique TCR and UMI combination was observed, on average, more than ten times.

Points from the study as a whole: At tumor resection, ubiquitous expanded TCRs were detected in blood more often than later.

Unique molecular identifiers, one per molecule, were present on every TCR cDNA molecule. In TCRdb, the 5' RACE reads were re-called with MiXCR into one record per CDR3 protein. Altogether approximately 82,000 distinct CDR3 sequences are present, 10% to 15% being singletons, with the ten largest covering 4.6%. The specimen comprised PBMCs, sampled at surgery. This sequence joins TRBV7-2 and TRBJ2-1; TRBD2 is a possible D gene (6 bases). The receptor was isolated from a male donor with early-stage non-small cell lung cancer. In DNA form, the CDR3 reads TGTGCCAGCAGCTTAACTGGGGGGTTGAGCTCCTACAATGAGCAGTTCCTC. Translating it yields CASSLTGGLSSYNEQFL.